The clone carrying this TCR beta chain was counted between two and nine times. Its specificity is not known. This CDR3 region has 14 residues. V was cut by 3 bases and J by 2 bases, with 13 bases left in between. CDR1 and CDR2 from the germline V gene are GTSNPN and SVGIG (reference sequence). The record originates from a study of T-cell reconstitution after alpha-beta-depleted transplantation in children. Points from the study as a whole: From surviving recipient T cells and thymic progenitors came the high day-60 TCRbeta diversity observed in some patients. By about two months after transplant, alpha-beta T cells reportedly arose from several hundred graft clones that had expanded. T-cell numbers and diversity, one year after transplant, stemmed largely from T cells that were newly produced.

Researchers prepared the TCRbeta library using unique molecular identifiers, the study reports. TCRdb re-derived calls from the PCR reads in MiXCR, one entry per CDR3 protein. Here the sample spans nearly 350,000 distinct CDR3 sequences, around 16% being singletons. The chain links TRBV30 to TRBJ1-2; the D gene is possibly TRBD1 (5 bases). This receptor was taken from a male patient between 2 and 15 years old who had a stem cell transplant for acute lymphoblastic leukemia, so the T cells may come from the graft donor. The specimen was PBMCs, mostly from graft donor cells, collected 360 days after TCRalphabeta/CD19-depleted stem cell transplant. This CDR3 is CAWRREGSNYGYTF. The CDR3 bases are TGTGCCTGGAGGAGGGAGGGGTCGAACTATGGCTACACCTTC.